This TCR beta chain was recorded in a study of blood T cells in healthy people across ages (dated by TCRdb to between 2014 and 2017). As for the study more broadly: In model experiments, roughly one uniquely barcoded TCR beta cDNA molecule per two T cells was captured by template switching. Donors of different ages were randomly distributed across sequencing lanes to avoid experimental bias. Two additional independent replicas of 1 million unique cDNA reads from the same blood draw were analyzed for two donors (one aged 18 to 30 and one aged 80 or older). Using deep sequencing normalized with unique cDNA molecular identifiers, the study measured how TCR beta repertoire diversity changes with age. The donors were divided into four age groups: young (average about 15 years), middle-aged (about 41), aged (around 67) and long-lived (around 87). Overall results and qualifications from the work: Conclusive comparison of naive and antigen-experienced compartments was prevented by the profiling of bulk unsorted PBMCs. As age increased, observed TCR beta diversity per million T cells dropped in a roughly linear way, and a significant reduction was already evident by age around 41. Compared with the aged group, the long-lived group had more naive CD4+ T cells, fewer expanded clones and increased TCR diversity, a pattern suggesting age selection. Total diversity estimates from one million sequenced T cells were considered lower bounds and underestimates. There was a strong correlation between observed TCR beta diversity and the percentage of naive T cells measured by flow cytometry. Because donor CMV infection status was unknown, age-related changes in expanded clonotypes were potentially confounded.

Donors were roughly 40 systemically healthy Caucasian individuals from Russia aged 6 to 90 years. Around 9.7 milliliters of peripheral blood were collected from each donor into EDTA-treated Vacutainer tubes. Ficoll-Paque density-gradient centrifugation was used to isolate PBMCs, with at least 7 million obtained per sample. Total RNA, at least 6 micrograms per sample, was extracted from PBMCs with Trizol reagent. Naive CD45RAhigh/CD27high T cell percentages were measured by flow cytometry on a PBMC aliquot from every donor. V lost 5 bases and J lost 7 bases; the stretch between them is 8 bases long. The CDR3 covers 11 residues, taking in both the cysteine and the phenylalanine. Of all the DNA, just the CDR3 is kept, 33 bases in frame from base 1. Looking up the germline V gene (reference sequence) yields CDR1 LGHDT and CDR2 YNNKEL. The library was obtained by 5' RACE. Sequencing was carried out with an Illumina HiSeq 2500. A second PCR of 7 to 11 cycles was performed with a sample-barcoded 5' primer and a J-beta primer mix. A template-switch 5' adaptor carrying 12 random nucleotides introduced a unique molecular identifier onto each TCR beta cDNA molecule. Each sample yielded at least 3 million CDR3-containing paired-end reads. First-strand cDNA synthesis was performed from all RNA using the Mint cDNA synthesis kit, with priming by a TRBC-specific oligonucleotide. After uracil-DNA glycosylase treatment, a first 18-cycle PCR used universal primers M1SS and BC2_uni_R on all cDNA. Per the original workflow: For normalization, 1 million high-quality reads were randomly selected from each sample, with every read carrying a distinct molecular identifier. Reads with shared molecular identifiers were discarded instead of being binned into consensus sequences. MiTCR, with a Q25 quality threshold and the strictest error-elimination algorithm, was used for CDR3 identification, clonotype clustering and error correction. A nonparametric unseen species model with Euler transformation was used to estimate lower-bound total TCR beta diversity. The raw public reads went through TCRdb reprocessing: fastp at Q25, MiXCR clone calling, in-frame beta chains kept. Rows are unified per CDR3 protein, each entry keeping the most common DNA and genes. For this entry, the V and J calls and clone size follow TCRdb and not the study's own pipeline. The sample table contains fewer than 900,000 distinct CDR3 sequences; only one count was recorded for more than 40% of them. Together, the top ten hold less than 25% of the sample.

A note on this clonotype: Its antigen target is currently unknown. The sample holds no much larger clone one base away, and base qualities are not on file.

The source material was blood. This clonotype was obtained from a woman in her sixties or seventies in good health. Recombination joined TRBV3-1 with TRBJ1-2; no D gene is confidently identified. The CDR3 here reads CASSARSGYTF. The bases read TGTGCCAGCAGCGCACGGAGTGGCTACACCTTC.